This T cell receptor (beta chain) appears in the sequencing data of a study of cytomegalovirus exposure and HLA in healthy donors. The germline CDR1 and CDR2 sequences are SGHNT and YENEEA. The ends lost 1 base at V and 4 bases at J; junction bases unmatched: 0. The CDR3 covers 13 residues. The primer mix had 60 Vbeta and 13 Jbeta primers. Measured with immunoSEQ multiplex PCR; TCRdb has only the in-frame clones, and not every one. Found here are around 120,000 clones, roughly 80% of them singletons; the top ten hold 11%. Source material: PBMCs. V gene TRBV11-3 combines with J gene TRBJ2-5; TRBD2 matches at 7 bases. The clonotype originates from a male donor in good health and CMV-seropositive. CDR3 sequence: CASSLGTRETQYF. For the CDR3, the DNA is TGTGCCAGCAGCTTAGGGACTAGAGAGACCCAGTACTTC.